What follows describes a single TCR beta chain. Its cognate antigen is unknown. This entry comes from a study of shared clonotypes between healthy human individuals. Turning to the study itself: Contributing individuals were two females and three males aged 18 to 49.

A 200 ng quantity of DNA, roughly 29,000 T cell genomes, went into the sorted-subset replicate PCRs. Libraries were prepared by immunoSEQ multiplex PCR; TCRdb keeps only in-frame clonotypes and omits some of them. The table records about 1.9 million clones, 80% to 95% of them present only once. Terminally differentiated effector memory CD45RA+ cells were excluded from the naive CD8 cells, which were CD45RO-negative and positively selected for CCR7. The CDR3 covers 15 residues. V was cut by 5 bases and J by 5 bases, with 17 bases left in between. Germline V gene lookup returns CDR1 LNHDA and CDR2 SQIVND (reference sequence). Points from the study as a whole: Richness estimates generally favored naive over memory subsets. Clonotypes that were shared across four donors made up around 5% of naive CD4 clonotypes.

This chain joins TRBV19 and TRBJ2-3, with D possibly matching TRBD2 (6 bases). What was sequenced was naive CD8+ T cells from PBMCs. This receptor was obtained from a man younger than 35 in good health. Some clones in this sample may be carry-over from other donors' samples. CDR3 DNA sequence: TGTGCCAGTAGTCCAGGCGGGGTAAATGGAGATACGCAGTATTTT. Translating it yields CASSPGGVNGDTQYF.